This T cell receptor (beta chain) is from a study of blood T cell repertoires in COVID-19. About the study: Samples representing acute and convalescent COVID-19 were sourced from the United States, Italy and Spain. T cells, B-cell-depleted T cells, or PBMCs provided the cDNA or gDNA that served as material.

Authors' data handling: The assay estimated nucleated cells by amplifying reference gene primers. Repertoires were generated with immunoSEQ multiplex PCR, while TCRdb's copy carries only in-frame clones and drops some. The DNA was the basis for D and trimming; V, J and clone size are from that table. This sample has about 330,000 clones, with roughly 90% found just once. The source material was peripheral blood. The sequence was obtained from a woman aged 45-65 years with active or convalescent COVID-19.

The CDR3, as DNA: TGTGCCAGCAGGAACAGGGGGCCCTATGGCTACACCTTC. Protein product: CASRNRGPYGYTF. The chain carries TRBV12-3 or TRBV12-4 and TRBJ1-2; TRBD1 matches 9 bases. After removal of 6 bases from V and 4 bases from J, the junction contained 3 bases not matched to a gene. The CDR3 runs 13 residues.